This TCR beta chain is from a study of blood T cell repertoires in COVID-19. Study summary: PBMCs, B-cell-depleted T cells, or T cells were the source of the cDNA or gDNA that made up the material.

The V gene's germline CDR1 is LGHNA and CDR2 YNFKEQ. The V end was cut by 1 base, the J end by 3 bases, with 12 bases between. This CDR3 is built from 15 residues. This clone occurred a few times. As handled by the study authors: Reference gene primer amplification yielded estimated nucleated cell counts. Here immunoSEQ multiplex PCR was the method, and the copy in TCRdb shows in-frame clones only, minus some. The V and J calls and the clone size are those of that table, but D and trimming were determined from the DNA. In the table there are around 160,000 clones, over 75% of which are singletons. Source material: peripheral blood. The receptor was isolated from a human donor in a cohort sampled during active COVID-19. The chain carries TRBV4-2 and TRBJ1-2; no clear D. CDR3 bases: TGTGCCAGCAGCCAAGCCCTTTTGAGGGACTATGGCTACACCTTC. It translates to CASSQALLRDYGYTF.